The source of this T cell receptor (beta chain) is a study of human T cells and chemical hapten exposure (dated by TCRdb to the early 2020s). With respect to the entire study: For sensitization, 2% DPC in acetone was applied to a 2 cm by 2 cm area of upper inner arm skin. Libraries were pooled for sequencing, and per-sample TCR yields varied mainly because of small differences in library volumes within the pool. From each blood RNA sample, both TCR alpha and TCR beta chains were sequenced. Patient blood was sampled pre-sensitization (week 0) and at 2, 6 and about 24 weeks after DPC sensitization. Most of the patients in the cohort were female, and the cohort covered alopecia areata with under or over 50% scalp involvement, alopecia totalis and alopecia universalis. Patients additionally received weekly therapeutic DPC doses to the scalp throughout the roughly 24-week study period. The study tracked peripheral blood TCR repertoire changes in vivo during primary and secondary sensitization to the hapten diphenylcyclopropenone (DPC) in alopecia patients. About 30 alopecia patients provided blood for TCR sequencing at one to four time points (pre-sensitization, 2, 6 and 24 weeks). Patch testing on the upper back used Finn chambers containing 0.01% DPC, with scoring done after 6 days according to International Contact Dermatitis Research Group standards. Beyond this particular receptor, the publication reports: A positive correlation was found between the number of PT1 expanded TCRs and patch test score, with significance reached at thresholds 8, 16 and 32 but not 4. Significantly more large CDR3 similarity clusters were formed by expanded TCRs than by pre-sensitization or healthy control sets, consistent with antigen-driven responses. No change with DPC sensitization was found in the number of TCRs above 1 in 1000 frequency, and no evidence of global repertoire structure alterations was found. Because all patients had alopecia, a presumed autoimmune disease, the immune response of the patients might differ from that of healthy individuals. Repeated subsampling changed both the strength of the expansion versus patch-test correlation and the threshold at which the correlation became significant.

Libraries were built with RACE. Reads for this sample came from a NextSeq 500. Library preparation attached unique molecular identifiers to individual cDNA molecules for quantitative, reproducible TCR counting. In the source study's methods: A median of roughly 98,000 TCRs per sample was observed, with a range of 23,224 to 690,600. The Decombinator software suite was used to annotate the V, J and CDR3 of the TCR reads. For PS versus PT1 abundance plots, all samples were subsampled to the same number of TCRs (28,000). Expanded TCRs were defined as absent before sensitization and observed at least eight times at the 2-week time point. TCRdb cleaned the public reads at Q25 with fastp, built clones with MiXCR and kept in-frame beta chains. Records with the same CDR3 protein are collapsed into one entry carrying the most frequent genes and DNA. V and J calls and clone size were set by TCRdb, not the authors. The sample has some 42,000 distinct CDR3 sequences on record, more than 9% of them singletons. The ten largest account for 11% to 15% of the sample.

The time point label corresponds to: patch test 2, 6 weeks after DPC sensitization. What the treatment or condition label conveys for this sample: therapeutic diphenylcyclopropenone sensitization with weekly scalp DPC. Total RNA was extracted from unfractionated whole blood collected in Tempus Blood RNA tubes. At each patch-test visit, blood was drawn before the patch test was applied. Eligible patients were aged 18 to 70, diagnosed with alopecia, deemed suitable for DPC therapy, and excluded if pregnant. On this clonotype: Its antigen is not yet known. No base quality values were provided; no much bigger clone lies one nucleotide off.

This receptor was obtained from a woman in her twenties or thirties with alopecia areata. Some clones in this sample may be carry-over from other donors' samples. The sample in question was whole blood, obtained in connection with sensitization to the hapten diphenylcyclopropenone (DPC).

The CDR3 protein: CASSLDTPFSNTGELFF. At the DNA level, the sequence is TGTGCCAGCAGCTTAGATACGCCGTTTTCGAACACCGGGGAGCTGTTTTTT. Recombination linked TRBV7-9 to TRBJ2-2, with an unclear D gene assignment. Via the germline V gene (reference sequence), CDR1 is SEHNR and CDR2 FQNEAQ. Taken from cysteine to phenylalanine, the CDR3 has 17 residues. Only CDR3 DNA is held: 51 bases, read in frame from base 1. The junction shows trimming of 1 base on V and 0 bases on J, plus 12 bases between the germline ends.